Below are 2 T cell receptor beta chains sequenced from a single sample in a study of T cells in Graves' hyperthyroidism and ophthalmopathy. Using RNA transcripts as the source, TCR beta CDR3 regions were amplified. A first-round RT-PCR of the TCR CDR3 used the HTBI primer set. In TCRdb, the multiplex PCR reads were re-called with MiXCR into one record per CDR3 protein. The table has fewer than 500,000 distinct CDR3 sequences, approximately 13% seen once. The specimen sequenced was blood. The receptors were sampled from a man aged 30 to 39 with Graves' hyperthyroidism that later progressed to Graves' ophthalmopathy.

V and J are TRBV5-4 and TRBJ1-1, with TRBD1 as a possible D gene (5 bases). The V and J ends lost 0 bases and 8 bases respectively, with 17 bases between them. The CDR3 contains 15 residues. Germline CDR1 SGHNT, CDR2 YYREEE (reference sequence). CDR3 loop: CASSLAGGRQWEAFF. CDR3 sequence (DNA): TGTGCCAGCAGCTTGGCCGGGGGGAGACAGTGGGAAGCTTTCTTT.

This clonotype was seen a few times. This may be a read error: a much more frequent sequence differs by one nucleotide. The chain recombines TRBV18 with TRBJ1-4; D not resolved. Germline CDR1 reads KGHSH; CDR2 reads LQKENI. Between the trimmed V and J ends, which lost 2 bases and 16 bases, there was a span of 23 bases. This CDR3 has 15 residues. The CDR3 sequence: CASSPYDSGMKEPFF. CDR3 nucleotides: TGTGCCAGCTCACCATATGACTCCGGCATGAAGGAACCGTTTTTT.